The rows below give T cell receptor beta chains drawn from one sample of a study of beta chain features in type 1 diabetes. Assay: immunoSEQ multiplex PCR; the TCRdb copy retains only in-frame clones and omits some. The sample contains approximately 60,000 clones, about 60% of which appear only once. Sequencing was performed on Tregs from blood. These receptors originate from a woman between 18 and 30 years old in good health. CDR3s include the opening cysteine and the closing phenylalanine or tryptophan. A D gene is named only where the DNA matches it firmly. Size values are once, few and many counts, or a class for expanded clones, and some rows have none.

TRBJ1-1 | NA | NA | TRBV7-9 | CASSLGTNPYTEAFF | TGTGCCAGCAGCTTAGGGACAAACCCCTACACTGAAGCTTTCTTT
TRBJ1-1 | NA | TRBD1 | TRBV18 | CASSQDRDTEAFF | TGTGCCAGCTCACAGGACAGGGACACTGAAGCTTTCTTT
TRBJ2-7 | NA | NA | TRBV25-1 | CASSGSQSYSYEQYF | TGTGCCAGCAGTGGATCACAGTCGTACTCCTACGAGCAGTACTTC
TRBJ2-3 | NA | TRBD1 | TRBV2 | CASKKLGTGGLTDTQYF | TGTGCCAGCAAAAAACTCGGGACAGGGGGCCTCACAGATACGCAGTATTTT
TRBJ1-5 | few | NA | TRBV6-1 | CASSRSGDQPQHF | TGTGCCAGCAGTAGGTCAGGGGATCAGCCCCAGCATTTT
TRBJ2-7 | NA | NA | TRBV5-1 | CASSRGYEQYF | TGCGCCAGCTCACGAGGGTACGAGCAGTACTTC
TRBJ2-7 | NA | NA | TRBV11-2 | CASSFSYEQYF | TGTGCCAGCAGCTTTTCCTACGAGCAGTACTTC
TRBJ2-3 | NA | NA | TRBV7-2 | CASSPARGSGYTDTQYF | TGTGCCAGCAGCCCAGCCCGAGGGAGCGGATACACAGATACGCAGTATTTT
TRBJ2-3 | NA | TRBD1 | TRBV4-2 | CASSRDRGTDTQYF | TGTGCCAGCAGCCGTGACAGGGGAACAGATACGCAGTATTTT
TRBJ2-2 | NA | NA | TRBV7-2 | CASSLGGPNTGELFF | TGTGCCAGCAGCTTAGGGGGCCCGAACACCGGGGAGCTGTTTTTT
TRBJ2-2 | NA | TRBD1 | TRBV18 | CASWTGTGELFF | TGTGCCAGCTGGACAGGGACCGGGGAGCTGTTTTTT
TRBJ1-3 | NA | NA | TRBV29-1 | CSVVEGTAGNTIYF | TGCAGCGTTGTTGAGGGAACGGCTGGAAACACCATATATTTT
TRBJ2-2 | NA | TRBD1 | TRBV6-6 | CASSYTRDRGTGELFF | TGTGCCAGCAGTTACACCCGGGACAGGGGGACCGGGGAGCTGTTTTTT
TRBJ2-7 | NA | NA | TRBV27 | CATLRDANSYEQYF | TGTGCCACCCTGCGGGACGCGAACTCCTACGAGCAGTACTTC
TRBJ1-4 | NA | TRBD1 | TRBV11-2 | CASSLPGQALMTLFF | TGTGCCAGCAGCTTACCGGGACAGGCCTTAATGACCCTGTTTTTT
TRBJ2-5 | NA | NA | TRBV2 | CARGSQETQYF | TGTGCCAGGGGGAGTCAAGAGACCCAGTACTTC
TRBJ1-3 | NA | NA | TRBV16 | CASSQSGGSGNTIYF | TGTGCCAGCAGCCAATCAGGAGGCTCTGGAAACACCATATATTTT
TRBJ1-5 | NA | NA | TRBV7-2 | CASSLESPGRRPQHF | TGTGCCAGCAGCTTAGAGTCCCCAGGGAGGAGGCCCCAGCATTTT
TRBJ1-2 | NA | NA | TRBV4-2 | CASSQDRGTDYGYTF | TGTGCCAGCAGCCAAGACAGGGGAACGGACTATGGCTACACCTTC
TRBJ1-1 | few | TRBD1 | TRBV7-9 | CASSLEGTGGTEAFF | TGTGCCAGCAGCTTAGAAGGGACAGGGGGCACTGAAGCTTTCTTT
TRBJ1-2 | NA | NA | TRBV7-2 | CASSLQSGINYGYTF | TGTGCCAGCAGCTTACAGTCGGGGATCAACTATGGCTACACCTTC
TRBJ2-7 | NA | TRBD1 | TRBV23-1 | CASSGPGQGIGEQYF | TGCGCCAGCAGTGGCCCGGGACAGGGGATAGGCGAGCAGTACTTC
TRBJ2-6 | NA | NA | TRBV7-6 | CASSRDRTGANVLTF | TGTGCCAGCAGCCGAGACAGAACTGGGGCCAACGTCCTGACTTTC
TRBJ2-7 | few | NA | TRBV7-2 | CASSPENSGVDRYEQYF | TGTGCCAGCAGCCCGGAGAATAGCGGAGTAGACCGCTACGAGCAGTACTTC
TRBJ2-1 | NA | TRBD1 | TRBV5-4 | CASALGQGSYNEQFF | TGTGCCAGCGCCTTGGGACAGGGTTCCTACAATGAGCAGTTCTTC
TRBJ1-6 | NA | NA | TRBV9 | CASSADGLFAPLHF | TGTGCCAGCAGCGCCGATGGGCTATTCGCACCCCTCCACTTT
TRBJ2-1 | few | TRBD2 | TRBV6-5 | CASSHPGTSYNEQFF | TGTGCCAGCAGTCACCCCGGGACTAGCTACAATGAGCAGTTCTTC
TRBJ2-5 | NA | TRBD2 | TRBV5-4 | CASSFPSGGAQETQYF | TGTGCCAGCAGCTTCCCTAGCGGGGGGGCTCAGGAGACCCAGTACTTC
TRBJ1-1 | once | NA | TRBV6-1 | CASDLRGGGTEAFF | TGTGCCAGCGACCTTCGGGGAGGGGGCACTGAAGCTTTCTTT
TRBJ2-1 | NA | NA | TRBV20-1 | CSALGLNEQFF | TGCAGTGCCCTAGGACTCAATGAGCAGTTCTTC
TRBJ2-3 | NA | TRBD2 | TRBV7-2 | CASSRWTSSDTQYF | TGTGCCAGCAGCCGGTGGACTAGCTCAGATACGCAGTATTTT
TRBJ2-6 | NA | NA | TRBV18 | CASSRTLAGANVLTF | TGTGCCAGCTCACGCACTTTGGCTGGGGCCAACGTCCTGACTTTC
TRBJ1-1 | NA | TRBD1 | TRBV6-1 | CASSGQGWTEAFF | TGTGCCAGCAGTGGACAGGGGTGGACTGAAGCTTTCTTT
TRBJ1-2 | NA | TRBD1 | TRBV5-4 | CASSSDTGGYGYTF | TGTGCCAGCAGCTCGGATACAGGGGGCTATGGCTACACCTTC
TRBJ2-5 | NA | TRBD1 | TRBV5-1 | CASRYAPELRDRPQETQYF | TGCGCCAGCAGATATGCCCCCGAACTCCGGGACAGACCCCAAGAGACCCAGTACTTC
TRBJ2-7 | NA | TRBD1 | TRBV5-3 | CARSLLGTGTSYEQYF | TGTGCCAGAAGCCTACTCGGGACAGGGACGTCCTACGAGCAGTACTTC
TRBJ2-1 | NA | TRBD2 | TRBV19 | CASSRGRLAGTNEQFF | TGTGCCAGTAGTAGGGGCAGACTAGCGGGGACCAATGAGCAGTTCTTC
TRBJ2-1 | once | TRBD2 | TRBV9 | CASSWGSGRDNEQFF | TGTGCCAGCAGCTGGGGGAGCGGGAGGGACAATGAGCAGTTCTTC
TRBJ2-7 | few | NA | TRBV6-5 | CASSAILGEQYF | TGTGCCAGCAGCGCTATCCTAGGCGAGCAGTACTTC
TRBJ2-7 | NA | TRBD2 | TRBV7-2 | CASSLGLAGVDEQYF | TGTGCCAGCAGCCTGGGACTAGCGGGAGTAGACGAGCAGTACTTC
TRBJ1-2 | NA | TRBD1 | TRBV30 | CAWSVQGAYGYTF | TGTGCCTGGAGTGTACAGGGGGCATATGGCTACACCTTC
TRBJ1-2 | once | TRBD1 | TRBV6-5 | CASRGQAGPYGYTF | TGTGCCAGCAGAGGACAGGCGGGTCCTTATGGCTACACCTTC
TRBJ2-2 | NA | TRBD2 | TRBV5-1 | CASSLSGGMNTGELFF | TGCGCCAGCAGCCTCTCGGGAGGGATGAACACCGGGGAGCTGTTTTTT
TRBJ2-7 | NA | NA | TRBV6-6 | CASVLGSGTRGEQYF | TGTGCCAGCGTACTCGGCTCCGGTACCAGAGGCGAGCAGTACTTC
TRBJ1-3 | NA | NA | TRBV7-2 | CASSQQGGNTIYF | TGTGCCAGCAGCCAACAGGGAGGAAACACCATATATTTT
TRBJ1-2 | NA | NA | TRBV7-2 | CASSLVRWGRGYTF | TGTGCCAGCAGCTTAGTGAGGTGGGGGCGAGGCTACACCTTC
TRBJ2-7 | NA | TRBD2 | TRBV6-1 | CATPKGASGTYEQYF | TGTGCCACCCCGAAGGGGGCTAGCGGGACCTACGAGCAGTACTTC
TRBJ2-3 | NA | NA | TRBV7-2 | CASSLVGGFTDTQYF | TGTGCCAGCAGCTTAGTAGGCGGGTTTACAGATACGCAGTATTTT
TRBJ2-3 | few | TRBD2 | TRBV7-2 | CASSWRGGSTDTQYF | TGTGCCAGCAGCTGGCGGGGGGGAAGCACAGATACGCAGTATTTT